The entry below describes one TCR beta chain. Its antigen is not identified. The sample comes from a study of CD8 T cells in Susac syndrome. Notes on the study in general: The study recognized that its TCR sequencing and HLA analysis covered a relatively small number of individuals.

V lost 2 bases and J 1 base, leaving 11 bases between the germline ends. This CDR3 region has 15 residues. From germline, CDR1 is SQVTM and CDR2 ANQGSEA. Sequencing of TCR beta was performed on blood CD8+ and CD4+ T cells. In contrast to the negatively isolated CD8+ and CD4+ T cells, TEMRA cells were FACS-enriched. RNA was extracted with the RNeasy kit, and a quantity of roughly 0.5 to 1 ug was reverse transcribed using random hexamers. Amplification of TCR beta CDR3 by immunoSEQ multiplex PCR spanned 54 Vbeta and 13 Jbeta. TCRdb reprocessed the immunoSEQ multiplex PCR reads with MiXCR, giving one entry per CDR3 protein. The table has 250,000 to 300,000 distinct CDR3 sequences, 65% to 90% seen once.

Input material: CD8+ T cells from PBMCs. This receptor was identified in a human donor with multiple sclerosis. This chain links TRBV29-1 with TRBJ2-2; maybe TRBD2 (5 bases). The chain's CDR3 is CSVELATLNTGELFF. CDR3 DNA: TGCAGCGTTGAACTAGCCACATTGAACACCGGGGAGCTGTTTTTT.